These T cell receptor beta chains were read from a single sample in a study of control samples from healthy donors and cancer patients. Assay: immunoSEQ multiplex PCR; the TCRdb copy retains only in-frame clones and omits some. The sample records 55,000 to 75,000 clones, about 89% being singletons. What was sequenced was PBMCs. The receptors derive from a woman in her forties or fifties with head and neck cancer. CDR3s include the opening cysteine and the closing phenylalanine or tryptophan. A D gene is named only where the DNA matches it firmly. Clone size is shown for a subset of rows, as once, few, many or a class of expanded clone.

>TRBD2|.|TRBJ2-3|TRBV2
TGTGCCGGCACTAGCGGGGGCACAGATACGCAGTATTTT
CAGTSGGTDTQYF
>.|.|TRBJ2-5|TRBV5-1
TGCGCCAGCAGCCGGTCGACAGCCTCCCGAGAGACCCAGTACTTC
CASSRSTASRETQYF
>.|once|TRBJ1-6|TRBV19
TGTGCCAGTAGTGGGCGGCGGAGCTCCTATAATTCACCCCTCCACTTT
CASSGRRSSYNSPLHF
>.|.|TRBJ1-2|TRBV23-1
TGCGCCAGCAGACGGGGAGGAGGAATCGGCTACACCTTC
CASRRGGGIGYTF
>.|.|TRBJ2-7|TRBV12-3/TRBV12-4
TGTGCCAGCAGGCCGGGCCTCTCCTACGAGCAGTACTTC
CASRPGLSYEQYF
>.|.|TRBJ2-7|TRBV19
TGTGCCACACAGGGTACCTACGAGCAGTACTTC
CATQGTYEQYF
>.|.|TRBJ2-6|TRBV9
TGTGCCAGCAGCCCTACAGGGAGTGGGGCCAACGTCCTGACTTTC
CASSPTGSGANVLTF
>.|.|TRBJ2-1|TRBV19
TGTGCCAGTAGTTTTGGGGGAACCTACAATGAGCAGTTCTTC
CASSFGGTYNEQFF
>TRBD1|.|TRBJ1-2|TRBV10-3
TGTGCCATAGACACAGGGGGCGACGATGGCTACACCTTC
CAIDTGGDDGYTF
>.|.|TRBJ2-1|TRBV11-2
TGTGCCAGCAGCTTAGTCGTGACACCATACAATGAGCAGTTCTTC
CASSLVVTPYNEQFF
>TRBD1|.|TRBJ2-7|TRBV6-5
TGTGCCAGCAGTCGGGACAGGGGGCCGAGTTACGAGCAGTACTTC
CASSRDRGPSYEQYF
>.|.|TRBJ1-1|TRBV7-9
TGTGCCAGCAGCTTCACCGGGACCAGGAGCACTGAAGCTTTCTTT
CASSFTGTRSTEAFF
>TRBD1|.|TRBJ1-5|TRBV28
TGTGCCAGCAGGGACAGGGCGGTAAGCCAGCCCCAGCATTTT
CASRDRAVSQPQHF
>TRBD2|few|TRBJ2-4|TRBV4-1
TGCGCCAGCAGCCCGGGGGGGGCTGCCAAAAACATTCAGTACTTC
CASSPGGAAKNIQYF
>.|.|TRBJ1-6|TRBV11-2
TGTGCCAGCAGCCCGCGGGGTGTCTCACCCCTCCACTTT
CASSPRGVSPLHF
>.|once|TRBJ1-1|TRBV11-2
TGTGCCAGCAGCTTAGGAGGCGAGGGGAAGGAAACTGAAGCTTTCTTT
CASSLGGEGKETEAFF
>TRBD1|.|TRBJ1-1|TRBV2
TGTGCCAGCAGGGACAGGGGTTCAACGCGAGCTTTCTTT
CASRDRGSTRAFF
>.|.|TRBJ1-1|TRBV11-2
TGTGCCAGCAGCTTATCCGGGAACACTGAAGCTTTCTTT
CASSLSGNTEAFF
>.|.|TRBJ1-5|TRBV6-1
TGTGCCAGCAGTGCCCCTAGGGGGGGGGCGGGGAATCAGCCCCAGCATTTT
CASSAPRGGAGNQPQHF
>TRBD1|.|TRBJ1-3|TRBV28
TGTGCCAGCAGTTTAGGTTCGGGACAGGGTCCCTCGGGTGGAAACACCATATATTTT
CASSLGSGQGPSGGNTIYF
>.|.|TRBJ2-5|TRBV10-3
TGTGCCACCAGGGACGGTGGGGCCCAGTACTTC
CATRDGGAQYF
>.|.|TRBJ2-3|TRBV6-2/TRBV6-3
TGTGCCAGCAGTGAGACGGGGACTAGCACAGATACGCAGTATTTT
CASSETGTSTDTQYF
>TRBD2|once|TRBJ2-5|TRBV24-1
TGTGCCACCAGTGATAAGACTAGCGGGGGGGCAGAGACCCAGTACTTC
CATSDKTSGGAETQYF
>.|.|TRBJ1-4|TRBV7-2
TGTGCCAGCAGCCCTACAGGCTCACTTAATGAAAAACTGTTTTTT
CASSPTGSLNEKLFF